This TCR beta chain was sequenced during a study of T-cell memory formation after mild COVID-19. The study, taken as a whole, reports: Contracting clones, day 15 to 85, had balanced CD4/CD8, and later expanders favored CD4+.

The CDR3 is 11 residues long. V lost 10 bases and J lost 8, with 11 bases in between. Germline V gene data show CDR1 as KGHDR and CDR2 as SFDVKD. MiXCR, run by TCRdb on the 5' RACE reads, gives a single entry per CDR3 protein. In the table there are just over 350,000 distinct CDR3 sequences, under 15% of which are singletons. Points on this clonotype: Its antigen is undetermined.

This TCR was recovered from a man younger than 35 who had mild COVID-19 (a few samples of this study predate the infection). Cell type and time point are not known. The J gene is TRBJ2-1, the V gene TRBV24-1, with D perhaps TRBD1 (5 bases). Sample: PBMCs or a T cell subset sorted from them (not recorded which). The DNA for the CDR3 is TGTGCCACTATACAGGTCGATGAGCAGTTCTTC. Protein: CATIQVDEQFF.